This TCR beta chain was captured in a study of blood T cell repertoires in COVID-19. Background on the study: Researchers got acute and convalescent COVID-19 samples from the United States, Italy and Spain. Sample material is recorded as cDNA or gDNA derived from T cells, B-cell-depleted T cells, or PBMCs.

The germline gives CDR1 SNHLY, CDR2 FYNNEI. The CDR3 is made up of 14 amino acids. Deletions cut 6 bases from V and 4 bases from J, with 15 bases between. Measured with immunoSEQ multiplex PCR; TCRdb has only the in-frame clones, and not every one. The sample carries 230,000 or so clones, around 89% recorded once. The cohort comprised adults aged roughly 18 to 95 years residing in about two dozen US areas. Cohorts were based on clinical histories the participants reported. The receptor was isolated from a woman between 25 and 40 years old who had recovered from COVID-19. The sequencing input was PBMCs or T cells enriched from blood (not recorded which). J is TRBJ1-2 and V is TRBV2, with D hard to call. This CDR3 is CASRLAYSAYGYTF. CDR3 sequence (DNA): TGTGCCAGCAGGTTAGCTTATAGTGCCTATGGCTACACCTTC.